These 19 T cell receptor beta chains were all obtained from the same sample, sequenced in a study of T cells after somatic rescue of genetic block. The method was immunoSEQ multiplex PCR; TCRdb's version includes in-frame clones alone and lacks a portion of them. The sample has about 110,000 clones, 90% to 95% seen once. Source material: peripheral blood mononuclear cells (PBMCs). The receptors derive from a woman between 18 and 30 years old.

This clone has just one count. The rearrangement joins TRBV6-5 to TRBJ2-5; D could derive from TRBD1 or TRBD2 (5 bases each). Germline V gene lookup returns CDR1 MNHEY and CDR2 SVGAGI. V was pared by 4 bases and J by 2 bases, with 11 bases between. This CDR3 spans 14 amino acids. In nucleotides, the CDR3 is TGTGCCAGCAGTTCCCCCAGGGAGCAAGAGACCCAGTACTTC. It is translated as CASSSPREQETQYF.

V and J are TRBV6-1 and TRBJ1-1; D gene ambiguous. The CDR3 contains 12 residues. Looked up from germline, CDR1 is MNHNS and CDR2 is SASEGT. V was shortened by 6 bases and J by 7 bases, with 12 bases between the two germline ends. The chain's CDR3 is CASRYLGGEAFF. The CDR3 DNA reads TGTGCCAGCAGGTACTTGGGAGGTGAAGCTTTCTTT.

This clone was seen only once. The J gene is TRBJ2-5, the V gene TRBV30; 14 bases agree with TRBD2. V lost 1 base and J lost 3; bases outside the gene matches: 7. The V gene's germline CDR1 is GTSNPN and CDR2 SVGIG (reference sequence). The CDR3 runs to 17 residues. The chain's CDR3 is CAWSAGLAGGAEETQYF. The CDR3 region has the DNA TGTGCCTGGAGTGCTGGACTAGCGGGGGGCGCCGAAGAGACCCAGTACTTC.

As DNA, the CDR3 is TGCGCCAGCAGCCTCCGGACAGGGAAGGCCGGGGAGCTGTTTTTT. Protein: CASSLRTGKAGELFF. The chain carries TRBV5-1 and TRBJ2-2, with TRBD1 matching 8 bases. This CDR3 region has 15 residues. The V segment lost 4 bases and the J segment 6 bases; nucleotides outside the gene matches: 8. Germline CDR1 is SGHRS and CDR2 is YFSETQ.

The rearrangement links TRBV29-1 to TRBJ2-7; 9 bases are shared with TRBD1. There are 13 residues in the CDR3. V was clipped by 3 bases and J by 5 bases; unmatched bases: 5. The germline CDR1 and CDR2 sequences are SQVTM and ANQGSEA. The chain's CDR3 is CSVEGQGGNEQYF. In DNA form, the CDR3 reads TGCAGCGTTGAGGGACAGGGAGGCAACGAGCAGTACTTC.

The chain links TRBV7-2 to TRBJ1-2; D is ambiguous. The CDR3 spans 17 residues. With 1 base removed from V and 3 bases from J, the gap between germline ends came to 18 bases. Germline V gives CDR1 SGHTA, CDR2 FQGNSA. This CDR3 reads CASSLGPGIRLDYGYTF. CDR3 nucleotides: TGTGCCAGCAGCTTAGGGCCGGGGATCAGGTTAGACTATGGCTACACCTTC.

This sequence joins TRBV10-3 and TRBJ2-3; D is unclear. The CDR3 has 15 amino acids. CDR1 is ENHRY, CDR2 SYGVKD, per germline. Trimming pared 6 bases from V and 1 base from J, leaving 14 bases between. The CDR3 here is CAISLTDDGTDTQYF. The CDR3 nucleotides are TGTGCCATCAGCCTGACTGACGACGGCACAGATACGCAGTATTTT.

The rearrangement uses TRBV15 and TRBJ1-3; D remains ambiguous. The CDR3 is 14 amino acids. The V and J ends lost 2 bases and 1 base respectively, with 6 bases between them. CDR1 is LNHNV, CDR2 YYDKDF, per germline (reference sequence). CDR3 amino acids: CATSRRGSGNTIYF. The CDR3 nucleotides read TGTGCCACCAGCAGACGGGGTTCTGGAAACACCATATATTTT.

This clone was seen just once. This chain joins TRBV4-1 and TRBJ2-1; 10 nucleotides match TRBD2. The CDR3 contains 16 residues. Unmatched junction bases numbered 12, after V lost 3 bases and J lost 10 bases. The germline V gene encodes CDR1 MGHRA and CDR2 YSYEKL. The chain's CDR3 is CASSQVESGGAWEQFF. Written as DNA, the CDR3 is TGCGCCAGCAGCCAGGTTGAAAGCGGGGGGGCCTGGGAGCAGTTCTTC.

J is TRBJ2-1 and V is TRBV7-9; the D gene could be TRBD1 or TRBD2 (5 bases each). Germline loops: CDR1 SEHNR, CDR2 FQNEAQ (reference sequence). The CDR3 spans 17 residues. Trimming cost V 5 bases and J 2 bases, with 19 bases left between them. The CDR3 DNA is TGTGCCAGCAGCCCATCCGGGGCGACAGCTCCCTACAATGAGCAGTTCTTC. Translation gives CASSPSGATAPYNEQFF.

V gene TRBV6-1 combines with J gene TRBJ1-2, with D tentatively TRBD1 (6 bases). CDR3 length equals 14 residues. The germline V gene encodes CDR1 MNHNS and CDR2 SASEGT. The germline V and J ends were trimmed by 8 bases and 5 bases, with 18 bases remaining between them. The CDR3 DNA reads TGTGCCAGCTTCCCCCTACAGGGCCCTTATGGCTACACCTTC. Residues: CASFPLQGPYGYTF.

The rearrangement links TRBV5-1 to TRBJ2-1; weak D call: TRBD2 (5 bases). CDR1 and CDR2 from the germline V gene are SGHRS and YFSETQ. V shed 0 bases and J shed 4 bases, with 11 bases lying between them. The CDR3 is 15 amino acids. The CDR3 DNA reads TGCGCCAGCAGCTTGGGGCGTTCGGGGTACAATGAGCAGTTCTTC. It is translated as CASSLGRSGYNEQFF.

The CDR3 reads CASSIVGAGANVLTF. In DNA form, the CDR3 reads TGTGCCAGTAGTATCGTTGGGGCTGGGGCCAACGTCCTGACTTTC. V and J are TRBV19 and TRBJ2-6; D is undetermined. Germline V gene data show CDR1 as LNHDA and CDR2 as SQIVND (reference sequence). The V gene lost 3 bases and the J gene lost 2 bases, with 8 bases spanning the gap. The length of the CDR3 is 15 residues.

The chain is built from TRBV7-9 and TRBJ2-1, with D unclear. CDR1 and CDR2 from the germline V gene are SEHNR and FQNEAQ (reference sequence). Trimming shortened V by 7 bases and J by 2 bases, and 18 bases separated the two germline ends. The CDR3 has 16 residues. CDR3 nucleotide sequence: TGTGCCAGCAACCATTTCCGAGAGGTAACCTACAATGAGCAGTTCTTC. Translating gives CASNHFREVTYNEQFF.

This clone has a single count. The chain uses TRBV11-1 and TRBJ2-3; 9 bases are shared with TRBD2. The V gene's germline CDR1 is SGHAT and CDR2 FQDESV (reference sequence). This CDR3 comprises 15 residues. The trim removed 5 bases at V and 4 bases at J, leaving 7 bases unmatched. CDR3 nucleotide sequence: TGTGCCAGCAGCGTCCTGGGACTAGCCGCAGATACGCAGTATTTT. The encoded protein is CASSVLGLAADTQYF. The full variable domain, its missing parts supplied by reference TRBV11-1 and TRBJ2-3, is EAEVAQSPRYKITEKSQAVAFWCDPISGHATLYWYRQILGQGPELLVQFQDESVVDDSQLPKDRFSAERLKGVDSTLKIQPAELGDSAMYLCASSVLGLAADTQYFGPGTRLTVL.

The V gene is TRBV19, the J gene TRBJ1-5, with TRBD1 matching over 7 bases. The junction had 7 bases not matched to a gene; V was cut back by 7 bases and J by 1 base. In germline, CDR1 is LNHDA, CDR2 SQIVND (reference sequence). The CDR3 consists of 15 residues. In nucleotides, the CDR3 is TGTGCCAGTACGGTAGGGGGCGGAAGCAATCAGCCCCAGCATTTT. This translates into CASTVGGGSNQPQHF.

V usage is TRBV9 and J usage is TRBJ1-2; D is unresolved. This CDR3 has 15 amino acids. Looked up from germline, CDR1 is SGDLS and CDR2 is YYNGEE. V shed 2 bases and J shed 2 bases, with 13 bases lying between them. The CDR3 here is CASSVGRLGNYGYTF. The CDR3 region has the DNA TGTGCCAGCAGCGTGGGCCGGTTGGGAAACTATGGCTACACCTTC.

This rearrangement joins TRBV27 to TRBJ1-1, with a weak D call TRBD1 (5 bases). With 4 bases removed from V and 0 bases from J, the gap between germline ends came to 21 bases. The germline V gene encodes CDR1 MNHEY and CDR2 SMNVEV (reference sequence). The CDR3 spans 18 residues. The CDR3 coding sequence is TGTGCCAGCAGTTGGTCGGGTCAGGGTTTCCTACTGAACACTGAAGCTTTCTTT. As protein: CASSWSGQGFLLNTEAFF.

The chain couples TRBV5-1 to TRBJ2-1; 9 bases line up with TRBD1. Trimming removed 4 bases from V and 7 bases from J; junction bases left unmatched: 9. CDR1 SGHRS and CDR2 YFSETQ come from the germline V gene. The CDR3 is 15 residues long. CDR3 sequence (DNA): TGCGCCAGCAGCGAGGGACAGGGAAGTGGGAATGAGCAGTTCTTC. It translates to CASSEGQGSGNEQFF.